Shown below are 21 T cell receptor beta chains from a single sample sequenced in a study of cytomegalovirus exposure and HLA in healthy donors. PCR involved 60 Vbeta and 13 Jbeta primers. Clones were read by immunoSEQ multiplex PCR, and TCRdb kept only the in-frame ones, dropping some. This table has around 140,000 clones, 80% to 90% appearing once. Sequencing was done on a sample of PBMCs. All receptors derive from a woman between 25 and 40 years old in good health and CMV-seronegative.

CDR3: CASSILGQGRTSDYGYTF. CDR3 sequence (DNA): TGTGCCAGTAGTATTTTGGGACAGGGGCGAACTTCAGACTATGGCTACACCTTC. V and J are TRBV19 and TRBJ1-2, with 10 bases identical to TRBD1. The junction had 13 bases not matched to a gene; V was cut back by 3 bases and J by 3 bases. Looked up from germline, CDR1 is LNHDA and CDR2 is SQIVND (reference sequence). This CDR3 comprises 18 residues.

The chain joins TRBV28 to TRBJ1-5; TRBD1 might be the D (5 bases). CDR3 size: 14 residues. CDR1 and CDR2 (germline): MDHEN, SYDVKM. Trimming removed 7 bases at V and 5 bases at J, with 15 bases between. The CDR3 DNA reads as TGTGCCAGCACCCAGAGTATAGGGGATCAGCCCCAGCATTTT. Its translation is CASTQSIGDQPQHF. Based on the CDR3 plus reference TRBV28 and TRBJ1-5, the full variable domain is DVKVTQSSRYLVKRTGEKVFLECVQDMDHENMFWYRQDPGLGLRLIYFSYDVKMKEKGDIPEGYSVSREKKERFSLILESASTNQTSMYLCASTQSIGDQPQHFGDGTRLSIL.

The rearrangement uses TRBV28 and TRBJ2-5; 10 bases align to TRBD1. The CDR3 is made up of 16 amino acids. CDR1 MDHEN and CDR2 SYDVKM come from the germline V gene. The V segment lost 5 bases and the J segment 3 bases; nucleotides outside the gene matches: 9. The DNA of the CDR3 is TGTGCCAGCAGTGGTACCGGGACAGGGGTGAAAGAGACCCAGTACTTC. This codes for CASSGTGTGVKETQYF.

The chain uses TRBV4-1 and TRBJ1-3, with D possibly matching TRBD1 (5 bases). V was pared by 0 bases and J by 3 bases, with 15 bases between. Germline V CDR1 and CDR2: MGHRA, YSYEKL. The CDR3 has 17 amino acids. The CDR3 bases are TGCGCCAGCAGCCAAGAAGAGCCCGGGGGGATTGGAAACACCATATATTTT. This sequence encodes CASSQEEPGGIGNTIYF.

The genes are TRBV10-3 and TRBJ2-7; D is perhaps TRBD1 (6 bases). The germline V and J ends were trimmed by 11 bases and 3 bases, with 20 bases remaining between them. CDR1 and CDR2 (germline): ENHRY, SYGVKD. There are 14 residues in the CDR3. CDR3 region: CASNGQLNYYEQYF. DNA of the CDR3: TGTGCCTCGAACGGACAGCTGAATTACTACGAGCAGTACTTC.

The gene calls are TRBV7-2 and TRBJ2-7, with D possibly being TRBD2 (5 bases). CDR1 and CDR2 from the germline V gene are SGHTA and FQGNSA. CDR3 size: 13 residues. V was trimmed by 5 bases and J by 5 bases, leaving 13 bases between them. CDR3 DNA sequence: TGTGCCAGCAGCCCTAGTAGAGGGAACGAGCAGTACTTC. It is translated as CASSPSRGNEQYF.

The chain is built from TRBV7-9 and TRBJ2-3; 11 bases are shared with TRBD2. From germline, CDR1 is SEHNR and CDR2 FQNEAQ (reference sequence). The CDR3 loop spans 19 amino acids. J lost 5 bases, V lost 5 bases, and 18 bases had no gene match. CDR3 in DNA: TGTGCCAGCAGCGCCCCAACCCGGCTAGCGGGGGGCCCCAAAGATACGCAGTATTTT. Residues: CASSAPTRLAGGPKDTQYF.

J is TRBJ2-7 and V is TRBV7-2; D unclear. The V end was cut by 4 bases, the J end by 2 bases, with 15 bases between. Germline lookup yields CDR1 SGHTA and CDR2 FQGNSA. This CDR3 has 15 amino acids. The DNA for the CDR3 is TGTGCCAGCAGCTCTCCCCGGAGCTCCCCCTACGAGCAGTACTTC. Translated, it gives CASSSPRSSPYEQYF.

This chain joins TRBV2 and TRBJ2-5, with 12 bases matching TRBD2. The V and J ends lost 5 bases and 9 bases, in that order; junction bases with no gene match: 10. The CDR3 is 15 residues long. Germline CDR1 and CDR2: SNHLY and FYNNEI. The CDR3 DNA reads as TGTGCCAGCAGTCCCCGGACTAGCGGGGCCCCACCCCAGTACTTC. Translating it yields CASSPRTSGAPPQYF. The variable domain in full, with the rest retrieved from reference TRBV2 and TRBJ2-5, is EPEVTQTPSHQVTQMGQEVILRCVPISNHLYFYWYRQILGQKVEFLVSFYNNEISEKSEIFDDQFSVERPDGSNFTLKIRSTKLEDSAMYFCASSPRTSGAPPQYFGPGTRLLVL.

The chain links TRBV5-4 to TRBJ2-7; TRBD1 matches 9 bases. Germline V gives CDR1 SGHNT, CDR2 YYREEE (reference sequence). J gave up 0 bases and V 2 bases, and 3 bases lay outside the gene matches. This CDR3 is 15 amino acids long. In DNA form, the CDR3 reads TGTGCCAGCAGCTTAGGGGGACAGGGCTCCTACGAGCAGTACTTC. Translated, it gives CASSLGGQGSYEQYF.

The V and J genes are TRBV5-4 and TRBJ1-2; unclear D gene. The CDR3 is made up of 14 amino acids. V shed 1 base and J shed 3 bases, with 10 bases lying between them. CDR1 and CDR2 (germline): SGHNT, YYREEE (reference sequence). The CDR3 loop is CASSLWLAHYGYTF. CDR3 nucleotide sequence: TGTGCCAGCAGCTTGTGGTTAGCTCACTATGGCTACACCTTC.

The gene calls are TRBV7-9 and TRBJ2-7; D is uncertain. CDR1 is SEHNR, CDR2 FQNEAQ, per germline (reference sequence). V dropped 2 bases and J dropped 3 bases, with 8 bases sitting between them. The CDR3 length is 13 residues. The chain's CDR3 is CASSLIGDYEQYF. Here the CDR3 DNA reads TGTGCCAGCAGCTTAATCGGTGACTACGAGCAGTACTTC.

The chain links TRBV10-3 to TRBJ2-3, with 8 bases identical to TRBD2. Trimming took 4 bases from V and 4 from J; bases not matched to a gene: 22. Germline assignment: CDR1 ENHRY and CDR2 SYGVKD. This CDR3 has 20 amino acids. The CDR3 loop is CAISARSGGGQRGSPDTQYF. The DNA of the CDR3 is TGTGCCATCAGTGCCCGGTCCGGGGGGGGCCAACGGGGAAGCCCAGATACGCAGTATTTT.

The rearrangement uses TRBV11-2 and TRBJ1-2, with 9 bases matching TRBD1. Germline V gene sequence: CDR1 SGHAT, CDR2 FQNNGV. V was clipped by 4 bases and J by 0 bases; unmatched bases: 12. The CDR3 has 18 amino acids. The CDR3 spells CASSSPGQGKNSNYGYTF. The DNA for the CDR3 is TGTGCCAGCAGCTCCCCCGGACAGGGGAAGAACTCTAACTATGGCTACACCTTC.

Note on this clone: At the DNA level, this CDR3 is encoded by other sequences in the same sample as well. This chain uses TRBV7-8 with TRBJ2-1, with 8 bases fitting TRBD2. This CDR3 contains 17 residues. V trimming: 1 base; J trimming: 5 bases; junction bases outside the gene matches: 10. CDR1 is SGHVS and CDR2 is FQNEAQ in the germline V gene. This CDR3 is CASSLERWLAGDNEQFF. In DNA form, the CDR3 reads TGTGCCAGCAGCTTAGAGCGGTGGCTAGCGGGCGACAATGAGCAGTTCTTC.

The chain uses TRBV9 and TRBJ1-6, with 12 bases identical to TRBD1. After removal of 1 base from V and 4 bases from J, the junction contained 3 bases not matched to a gene. Germline loops: CDR1 SGDLS, CDR2 YYNGEE. This CDR3 contains 17 residues. In nucleotides, the CDR3 is TGTGCCAGCAGCGTATCGGGACAGGGGGCATATAATTCACCCCTCCACTTT. Its protein product is CASSVSGQGAYNSPLHF.

The V gene is TRBV7-2, the J gene TRBJ1-2, with D perhaps matching TRBD1 (5 bases). Germline CDR1 is SGHTA and CDR2 is FQGNSA. The CDR3 spans 14 residues. Trimming cost V 5 bases and J 2 bases, with 12 bases left between them. The CDR3 region has the DNA TGTGCCAGCAGCCCGGACACCTCGAACTATGGCTACACCTTC. Its protein product is CASSPDTSNYGYTF.

This sequence joins TRBV7-9 and TRBJ2-3; weak D call: TRBD2 (5 bases). In germline, CDR1 is SEHNR, CDR2 FQNEAQ (reference sequence). The CDR3 covers 14 residues. The V gene lost 2 bases and the J gene lost 4 bases, with 10 bases spanning the gap. The CDR3 loop reads CASSLRTRADTQYF. The DNA of the CDR3 is TGTGCCAGCAGCTTAAGGACTCGCGCAGATACGCAGTATTTT.

The genes are TRBV18 and TRBJ2-1, with TRBD1 matching 9 bases. The V and J ends lost 3 bases and 9 bases, in that order; junction bases with no gene match: 3. CDR1 and CDR2 (germline): KGHSH, LQKENI. This CDR3 spans 13 amino acids. The CDR3: CASSPADRGEQFF. The CDR3 DNA reads as TGTGCCAGCTCACCCGCGGACAGGGGTGAGCAGTTCTTC. Full variable domain (missing parts from reference TRBV18 and TRBJ2-1): NAGVMQNPRHLVRRRGQEARLRCSPMKGHSHVYWYRQLPEEGLKFMVYLQKENIIDESGMPKERFSAEFPKEGPSILRIQQVVRGDSAAYFCASSPADRGEQFFGPGTRLTVL.

The chain employs TRBV7-2 and TRBJ2-7; D perhaps matches TRBD1 (6 bases). Trimming pared 2 bases from V and 3 bases from J, leaving 23 bases between. CDR1 SGHTA and CDR2 FQGNSA come from the germline V gene. The CDR3 has 18 residues. The CDR3 spells CASSLNPDGQSFYYEQYF. CDR3 sequence (DNA): TGTGCCAGCAGCTTAAATCCCGACGGACAGAGCTTTTACTACGAGCAGTACTTC. Full variable domain (remainder filled in from reference TRBV7-2 and TRBJ2-7): GAGVSQSPSNKVTEKGKDVELRCDPISGHTALYWYRQSLGQGLEFLIYFQGNSAPDKSGLPSDRFSAERTGGSVSTLTIQRTQQEDSAVYLCASSLNPDGQSFYYEQYFGPGTRLTVT.

The chain uses TRBV27 and TRBJ2-1, with 9 bases that match TRBD2. V shed 1 base and J 3 bases; nucleotides not matched to a gene: 7. This CDR3 region has 17 residues. CDR1 is MNHEY, CDR2 SMNVEV, per germline (reference sequence). The DNA for the CDR3 is TGTGCCAGCAGTTTATTAGTTAGGCGGGGGGGCTACAATGAGCAGTTCTTC. Translation: CASSLLVRRGGYNEQFF.